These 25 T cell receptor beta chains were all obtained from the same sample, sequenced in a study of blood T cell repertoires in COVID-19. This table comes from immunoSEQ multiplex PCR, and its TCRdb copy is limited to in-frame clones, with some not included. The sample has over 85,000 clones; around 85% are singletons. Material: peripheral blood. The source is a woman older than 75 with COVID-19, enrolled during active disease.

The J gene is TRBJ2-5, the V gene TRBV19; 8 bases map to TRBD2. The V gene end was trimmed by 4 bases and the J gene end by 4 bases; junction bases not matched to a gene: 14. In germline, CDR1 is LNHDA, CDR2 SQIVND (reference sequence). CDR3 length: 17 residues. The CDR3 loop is CASSRTGTSLLGETQYF. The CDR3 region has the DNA TGTGCCAGTAGTAGAACCGGGACTAGTCTATTGGGAGAGACCCAGTACTTC. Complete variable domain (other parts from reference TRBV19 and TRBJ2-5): DGGITQSPKYLFRKEGQNVTLSCEQNLNHDAMYWYRQDPGQGLRLIYYSQIVNDFQKGDIAEGYSVSREKKESFPLTVTSAQKNPTAFYLCASSRTGTSLLGETQYFGPGTRLLVL.

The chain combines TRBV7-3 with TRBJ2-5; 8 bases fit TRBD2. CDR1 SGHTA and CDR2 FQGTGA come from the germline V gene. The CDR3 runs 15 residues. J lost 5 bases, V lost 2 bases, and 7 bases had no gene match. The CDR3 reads CASSLRGTRGETQYF. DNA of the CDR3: TGTGCCAGCAGCTTACGCGGGACTAGGGGGGAGACCCAGTACTTC.

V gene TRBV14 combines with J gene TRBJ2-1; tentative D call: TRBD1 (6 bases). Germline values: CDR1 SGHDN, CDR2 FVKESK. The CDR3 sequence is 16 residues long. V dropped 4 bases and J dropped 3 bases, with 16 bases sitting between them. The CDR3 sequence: CASSPVGRGFYNEQFF. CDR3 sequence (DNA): TGTGCCAGCAGCCCAGTGGGCAGGGGATTCTACAATGAGCAGTTCTTC.

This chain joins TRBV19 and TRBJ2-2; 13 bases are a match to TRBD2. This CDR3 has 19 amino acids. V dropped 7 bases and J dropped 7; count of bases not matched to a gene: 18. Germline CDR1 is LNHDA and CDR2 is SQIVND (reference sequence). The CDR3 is CASTRTSGSLSYSSGELFF. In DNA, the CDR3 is TGTGCCAGTACCCGGACTAGCGGGAGTTTGAGCTATTCGAGCGGGGAGCTGTTTTTT.

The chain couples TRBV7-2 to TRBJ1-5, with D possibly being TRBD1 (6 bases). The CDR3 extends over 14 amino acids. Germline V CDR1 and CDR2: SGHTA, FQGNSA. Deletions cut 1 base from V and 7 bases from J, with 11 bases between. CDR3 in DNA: TGTGCCAGCAGCTTAGACAGGGTCGGACAGCCCCAGCATTTT. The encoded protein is CASSLDRVGQPQHF.

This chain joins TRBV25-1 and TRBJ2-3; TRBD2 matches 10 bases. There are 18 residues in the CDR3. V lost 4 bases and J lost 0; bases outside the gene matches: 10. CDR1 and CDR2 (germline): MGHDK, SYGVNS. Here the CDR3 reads CASSGWTSGAPSTDTQYF. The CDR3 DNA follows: TGTGCCAGCAGTGGATGGACTAGCGGAGCTCCTAGCACAGATACGCAGTATTTT.

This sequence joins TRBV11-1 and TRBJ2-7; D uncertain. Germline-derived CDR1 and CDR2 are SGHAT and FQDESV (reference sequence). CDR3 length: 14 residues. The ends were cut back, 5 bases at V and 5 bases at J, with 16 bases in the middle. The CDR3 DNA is TGTGCCAGCAGCCCCAGAATTAATCAGGACGAGCAGTACTTC. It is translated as CASSPRINQDEQYF.

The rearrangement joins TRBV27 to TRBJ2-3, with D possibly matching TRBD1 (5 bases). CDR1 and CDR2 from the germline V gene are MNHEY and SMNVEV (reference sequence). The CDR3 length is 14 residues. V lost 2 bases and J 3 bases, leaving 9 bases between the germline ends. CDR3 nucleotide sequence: TGTGCCAGCAGTTTAAGCAGGGTAACAGATACGCAGTATTTT. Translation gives CASSLSRVTDTQYF.

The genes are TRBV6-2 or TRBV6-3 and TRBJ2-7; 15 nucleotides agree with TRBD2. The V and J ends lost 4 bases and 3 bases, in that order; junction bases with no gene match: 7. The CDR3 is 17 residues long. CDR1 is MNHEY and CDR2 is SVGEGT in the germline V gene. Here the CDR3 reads CASSSSLGLAGGYEQYF. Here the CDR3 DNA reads TGTGCCAGCAGTTCCTCCTTGGGACTAGCGGGGGGCTACGAGCAGTACTTC.

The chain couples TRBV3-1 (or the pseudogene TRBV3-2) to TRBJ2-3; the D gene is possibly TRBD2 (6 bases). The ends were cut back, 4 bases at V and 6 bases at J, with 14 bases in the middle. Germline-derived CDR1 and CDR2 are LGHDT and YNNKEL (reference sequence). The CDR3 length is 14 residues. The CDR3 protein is CASSLRGGSDTQYF. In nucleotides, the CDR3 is TGTGCCAGCAGCCTAAGGGGAGGTTCCGATACGCAGTATTTT.

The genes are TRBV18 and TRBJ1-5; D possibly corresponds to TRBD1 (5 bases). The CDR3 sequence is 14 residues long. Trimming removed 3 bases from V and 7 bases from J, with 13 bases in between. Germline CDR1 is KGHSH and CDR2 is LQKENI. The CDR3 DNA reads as TGTGCCAGCTCACCGGCGGGGCAGCCCCAGCCCCAGCATTTT. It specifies CASSPAGQPQPQHF.

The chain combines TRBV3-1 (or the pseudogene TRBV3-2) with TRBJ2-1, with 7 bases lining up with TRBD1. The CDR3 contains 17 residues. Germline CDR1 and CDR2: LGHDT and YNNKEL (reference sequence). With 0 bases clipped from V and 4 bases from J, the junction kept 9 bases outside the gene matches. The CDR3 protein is CASSQDQWTGLYNEQFF. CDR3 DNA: TGTGCCAGCAGCCAAGATCAGTGGACAGGCCTTTACAATGAGCAGTTCTTC.

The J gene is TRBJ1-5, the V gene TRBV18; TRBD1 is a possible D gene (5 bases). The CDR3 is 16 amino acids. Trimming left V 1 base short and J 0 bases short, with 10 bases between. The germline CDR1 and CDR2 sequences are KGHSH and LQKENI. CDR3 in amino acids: CASSPQGPYSNQPQHF. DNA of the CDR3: TGTGCCAGCTCACCACAGGGGCCCTATAGCAATCAGCCCCAGCATTTT.

The CDR3 sequence: CASSRDRQGNTIYF. The DNA for the CDR3 is TGTGCCAGCAGTCGGGACAGGCAAGGAAACACCATATATTTT. The chain is built from TRBV28 and TRBJ1-3, with 8 positions matching TRBD1. Trimming at V came to 5 bases and at J to 4 bases, leaving 4 bases not matched to a gene. Looked up from germline, CDR1 is MDHEN and CDR2 is SYDVKM. The CDR3 runs to 14 residues.

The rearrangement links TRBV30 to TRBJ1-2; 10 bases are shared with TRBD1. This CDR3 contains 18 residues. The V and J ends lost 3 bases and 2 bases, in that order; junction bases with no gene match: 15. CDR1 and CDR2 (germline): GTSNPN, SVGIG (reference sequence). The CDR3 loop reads CAWRAHPGQGHLNYGYTF. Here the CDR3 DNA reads TGTGCCTGGAGGGCTCATCCGGGACAGGGGCATTTGAACTATGGCTACACCTTC.

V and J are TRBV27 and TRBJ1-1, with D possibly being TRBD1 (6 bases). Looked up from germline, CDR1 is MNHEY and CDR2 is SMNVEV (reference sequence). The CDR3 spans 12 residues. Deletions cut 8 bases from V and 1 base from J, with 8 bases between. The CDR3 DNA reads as TGTGCCAGCCGCAGGGGGAACACTGAAGCTTTCTTT. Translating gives CASRRGNTEAFF.

The CDR3 coding sequence is TGTGCCAGCAGCCGTGACAGTCTCCCCTACGAGCAGTACTTC. Protein sequence: CASSRDSLPYEQYF. This sequence joins TRBV3-1 (or the pseudogene TRBV3-2) and TRBJ2-7; tentatively, D is TRBD1 (5 bases). Germline values: CDR1 LGHDT, CDR2 YNNKEL (reference sequence). The CDR3 runs to 14 residues. Trimming removed 4 bases at V and 2 bases at J, with 12 bases between.

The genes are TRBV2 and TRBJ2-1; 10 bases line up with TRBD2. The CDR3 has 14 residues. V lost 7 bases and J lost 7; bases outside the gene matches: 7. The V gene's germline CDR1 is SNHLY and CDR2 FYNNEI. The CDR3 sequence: CASTVLAGGNEQFF. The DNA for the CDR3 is TGTGCCAGCACGGTTTTAGCGGGAGGAAATGAGCAGTTCTTC. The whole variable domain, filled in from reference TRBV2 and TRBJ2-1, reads EPEVTQTPSHQVTQMGQEVILRCVPISNHLYFYWYRQILGQKVEFLVSFYNNEISEKSEIFDDQFSVERPDGSNFTLKIRSTKLEDSAMYFCASTVLAGGNEQFFGPGTRLTVL.

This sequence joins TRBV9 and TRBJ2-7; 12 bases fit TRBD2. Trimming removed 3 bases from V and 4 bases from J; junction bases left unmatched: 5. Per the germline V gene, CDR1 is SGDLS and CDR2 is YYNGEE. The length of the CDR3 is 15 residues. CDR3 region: CASSAGLAGKYEQYF. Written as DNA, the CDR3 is TGTGCCAGCAGCGCCGGACTAGCGGGAAAGTACGAGCAGTACTTC.

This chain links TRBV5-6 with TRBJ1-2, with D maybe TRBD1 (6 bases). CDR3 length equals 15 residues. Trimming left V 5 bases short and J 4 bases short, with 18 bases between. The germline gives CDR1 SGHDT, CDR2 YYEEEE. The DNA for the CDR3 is TGTGCCAGCAGACCCCTGGACAGACTCTTCTATGGCTACACCTTC. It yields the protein CASRPLDRLFYGYTF. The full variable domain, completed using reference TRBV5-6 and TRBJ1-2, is DAGVTQSPTHLIKTRGQQVTLRCSPKSGHDTVSWYQQALGQGPQFIFQYYEEEERQRGNFPDRFSGHQFPNYSSELNVNALLLGDSALYLCASRPLDRLFYGYTFGSGTRLTVV.

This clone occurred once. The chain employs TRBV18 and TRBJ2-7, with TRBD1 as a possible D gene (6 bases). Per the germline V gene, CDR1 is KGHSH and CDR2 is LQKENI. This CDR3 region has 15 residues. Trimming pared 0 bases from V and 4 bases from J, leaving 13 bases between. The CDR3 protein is CASSPPSGTGYEQYF. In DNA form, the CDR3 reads TGTGCCAGCTCACCACCGTCGGGAACAGGGTACGAGCAGTACTTC.

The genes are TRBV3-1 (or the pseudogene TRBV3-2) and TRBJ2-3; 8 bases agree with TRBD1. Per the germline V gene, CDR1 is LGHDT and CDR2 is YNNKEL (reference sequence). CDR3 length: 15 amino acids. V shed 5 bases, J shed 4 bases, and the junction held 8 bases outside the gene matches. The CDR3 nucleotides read TGTGCCAGCAGCTCCCGGACAGGGATGCCAGATACGCAGTATTTT. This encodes CASSSRTGMPDTQYF.

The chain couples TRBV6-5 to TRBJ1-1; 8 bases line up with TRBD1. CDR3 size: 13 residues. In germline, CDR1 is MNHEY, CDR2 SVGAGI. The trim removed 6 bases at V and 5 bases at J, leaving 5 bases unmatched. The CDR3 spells CASRYTGGTEAFF. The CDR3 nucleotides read TGTGCCAGCAGGTACACAGGGGGGACTGAAGCTTTCTTT.

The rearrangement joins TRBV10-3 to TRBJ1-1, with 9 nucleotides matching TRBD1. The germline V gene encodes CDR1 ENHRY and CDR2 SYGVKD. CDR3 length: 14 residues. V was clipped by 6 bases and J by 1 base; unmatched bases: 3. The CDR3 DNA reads TGTGCCATCAGGAAGACAGGGGGGAACACTGAAGCTTTCTTT. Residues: CAIRKTGGNTEAFF.

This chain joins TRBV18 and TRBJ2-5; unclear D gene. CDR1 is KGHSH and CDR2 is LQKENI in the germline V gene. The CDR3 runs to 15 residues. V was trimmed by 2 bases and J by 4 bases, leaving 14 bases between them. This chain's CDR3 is CASSPRKGVGETQYF. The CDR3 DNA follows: TGTGCCAGCTCACCAAGGAAAGGAGTAGGAGAGACCCAGTACTTC.